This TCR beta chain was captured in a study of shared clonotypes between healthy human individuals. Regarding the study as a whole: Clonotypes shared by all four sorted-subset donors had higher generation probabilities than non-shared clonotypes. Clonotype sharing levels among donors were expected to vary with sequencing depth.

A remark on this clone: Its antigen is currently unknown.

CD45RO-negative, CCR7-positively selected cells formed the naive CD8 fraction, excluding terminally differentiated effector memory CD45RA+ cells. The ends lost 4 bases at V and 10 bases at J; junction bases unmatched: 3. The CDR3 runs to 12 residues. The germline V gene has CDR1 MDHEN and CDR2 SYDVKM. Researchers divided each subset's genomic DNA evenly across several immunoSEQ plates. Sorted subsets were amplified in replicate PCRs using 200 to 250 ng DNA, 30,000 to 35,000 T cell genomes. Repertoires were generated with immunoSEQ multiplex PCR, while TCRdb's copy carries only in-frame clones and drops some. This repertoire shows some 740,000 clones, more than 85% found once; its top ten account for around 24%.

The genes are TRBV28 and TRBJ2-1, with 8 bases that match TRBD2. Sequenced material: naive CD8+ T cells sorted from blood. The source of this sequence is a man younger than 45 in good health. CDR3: CASSSLAGEQFF. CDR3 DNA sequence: TGTGCCAGCAGTTCGTTAGCGGGAGAGCAGTTCTTC.